The 10 T cell receptor beta chains below all came from one sample that was sequenced in a study of early T cells in non-severe SARS-CoV-2 infection. Each CDR3 protein gets one entry after TCRdb re-called the 5' RACE reads with MiXCR. The sample has about 66,000 distinct CDR3 sequences; approximately 13% are singletons. The specimen was whole blood. The receptors shown here come from an adult who was a healthcare worker with PCR-confirmed SARS-CoV-2 infection or an uninfected control (not recorded which).

This clonotype has a count of ten or more. The V and J genes are TRBV6-6 and TRBJ1-1, with D perhaps matching TRBD1 (5 bases). The CDR3 runs 14 residues. V was clipped by 2 bases and J by 6 bases, with 13 bases between them. Germline CDR1 MNHNY, CDR2 SVGAGI (reference sequence). The chain's CDR3 is CASSYDDSKSEAFF. The CDR3, as DNA: TGTGCCAGCAGTTACGACGACAGCAAATCTGAAGCTTTCTTT.

The rearrangement links TRBV6-6 to TRBJ2-7; no reliable D call. The V gene's germline CDR1 is MNHNY and CDR2 SVGAGI (reference sequence). The CDR3 loop spans 14 amino acids. V was trimmed by 0 bases and J by 3 bases, leaving 9 bases between them. Here the CDR3 DNA reads TGTGCCAGCAGTTACTCATCTTTGGGCTACGAGCAGTACTTC. Protein: CASSYSSLGYEQYF.

The chain links TRBV2 to TRBJ2-3, with D hard to call. The germline gives CDR1 SNHLY, CDR2 FYNNEI. The length of the CDR3 is 14 residues. The germline V and J ends were trimmed by 8 bases and 3 bases, with 15 bases remaining between them. In DNA form, the CDR3 reads TGTGCCAGCTCCTCTTGGAGTGGTACAGATACGCAGTATTTT. Its protein product is CASSSWSGTDTQYF. The full variable domain, rest sourced from reference TRBV2 and TRBJ2-3, is EPEVTQTPSHQVTQMGQEVILRCVPISNHLYFYWYRQILGQKVEFLVSFYNNEISEKSEIFDDQFSVERPDGSNFTLKIRSTKLEDSAMYFCASSSWSGTDTQYFGPGTRLTVL.

The chain links TRBV5-1 to TRBJ2-1, with D perhaps TRBD1 or TRBD2 (5 bases each). Trimming removed 2 bases at V and 3 bases at J, with 21 bases between. The germline gives CDR1 SGHRS, CDR2 YFSETQ. CDR3 size: 18 residues. CDR3 sequence: CASSFPPGAESFYNEQFF. In DNA form, the CDR3 reads TGCGCCAGCAGCTTCCCGCCCGGGGCGGAATCCTTCTACAATGAGCAGTTCTTC.

The table lists this clonotype with a few counts. V and J are TRBV21-1 and TRBJ2-7; TRBD1, the table's D call, lacks a check against the DNA. TRBV21-1 is a documented pseudogene. CDR3 size: 16 residues. The CDR3 DNA reads TGTGCCAGCAGCAAAGAGTGGCAGGGTTTTACCTACGAGCAGTACTTC. Its protein is CASSKEWQGFTYEQYF.

This clonotype rates as medium-sized. The rearrangement uses TRBV28 and TRBJ2-7; 11 bases agree with TRBD2. This CDR3 comprises 17 residues. Germline assignment: CDR1 MDHEN and CDR2 SYDVKM. J lost 3 bases, V lost 6 bases, and 13 bases had no gene match. The CDR3 protein is CASRPARLLAGDYEQYF. CDR3 coding DNA: TGTGCCAGCAGGCCCGCACGTCTACTAGCGGGAGACTACGAGCAGTACTTC.

Details on this clonotype: Germline is not matched at one junction end, which may reflect a read error. The V and J genes are TRBV4-3 and TRBJ2-7, with 9 bases lining up with TRBD2. In germline, CDR1 is LGHNA, CDR2 YSLEER. This CDR3 has 15 amino acids. CDR3 sequence reads: CASSQVAGGDYEQYF. The CDR3 nucleotides are TGCGCCAGCAGTCAAGTTGCGGGAGGGGACTACGAGCAGTACTTC.

This chain connects TRBV5-1 to TRBJ2-2; no definite D call. Germline V gene data show CDR1 as SGHRS and CDR2 as YFSETQ. This CDR3 contains 13 residues. Trimming pared 3 bases from V and 7 bases from J, leaving 10 bases between. The chain's CDR3 is CASSSTSRGELFF. CDR3 sequence (DNA): TGCGCCAGCAGCTCCACCTCCCGCGGGGAGCTGTTTTTT.

The genes are TRBV20-1 and TRBJ1-5; D might be TRBD1 (5 bases). The CDR3 loop spans 13 amino acids. Germline V gene data show CDR1 as DFQATT and CDR2 as SNEGSKA (reference sequence). The V gene lost 3 bases and the J gene lost 3 bases, with 9 bases spanning the gap. The CDR3 reads CSASWGINQPQHF. DNA for the CDR3: TGCAGTGCTAGTTGGGGGATCAATCAGCCCCAGCATTTT.

J is TRBJ1-1 and V is TRBV10-3, with D maybe TRBD1 (6 bases). This CDR3 comprises 15 residues. CDR1 is ENHRY, CDR2 SYGVKD, per germline. V was shortened by 3 bases and J by 1 base, with 12 bases between the two germline ends. This chain's CDR3 is CAISDRGAPNTEAFF. CDR3 coding DNA: TGTGCCATCAGTGATCGGGGGGCCCCGAACACTGAAGCTTTCTTT.